A single sample gave rise to the 10 T cell receptor beta chains below, sequenced in a study of blood T cell repertoires in COVID-19. This table comes from immunoSEQ multiplex PCR, and its TCRdb copy is limited to in-frame clones, with some not included. In the table there are under 80,000 clones, 80% of which are singletons. The specimen sequenced was peripheral blood. Every receptor here comes from a human donor in a cohort sampled during active COVID-19.

The chain carries TRBV6-5 and TRBJ2-3; TRBD2 aligns across 7 bases. Germline CDR1 and CDR2: MNHEY and SVGAGI. J gave up 0 bases and V 6 bases, and 6 bases lay outside the gene matches. This CDR3 region has 15 residues. The CDR3 nucleotides are TGTGCCAGCAGATCCAGCGGGGTCAGCACAGATACGCAGTATTTT. This encodes CASRSSGVSTDTQYF.

This clone was picked up a small number of times. The chain has TRBV12-3 or TRBV12-4 and TRBJ2-7; D unclear. The CDR3 contains 13 residues. V was cut by 3 bases and J by 7 bases, with 13 bases left in between. Written as DNA, the CDR3 is TGTGCCAGCAGTTTTCTGCAGGTTGGGGAGCAGTACTTC. Its translation is CASSFLQVGEQYF.

The chain combines TRBV28 with TRBJ2-4; D is unresolved. The CDR3 sequence is 16 residues long. The germline V and J ends were trimmed by 1 base and 1 base, with 11 bases remaining between them. Germline values: CDR1 MDHEN, CDR2 SYDVKM. The CDR3 nucleotides are TGTGCCAGCAGTTTATTTACGCTTCGGGCCAAAAACATTCAGTACTTC. Translating gives CASSLFTLRAKNIQYF.

J is TRBJ2-1 and V is TRBV7-2; a possible D gene is TRBD1 (7 bases). CDR3 length equals 13 residues. Germline V gives CDR1 SGHTA, CDR2 FQGNSA. V dropped 4 bases and J dropped 7 bases, with 11 bases sitting between them. CDR3 DNA sequence: TGTGCCAGCAGCTCCAGGGGGGTTAATGAGCAGTTCTTC. Residues: CASSSRGVNEQFF.

The chain links TRBV7-2 to TRBJ2-7; no clear D. There are 15 residues in the CDR3. CDR1 is SGHTA, CDR2 FQGNSA, per germline. Trimming took 1 base from V and 0 from J, leaving 10 bases between them. The CDR3 DNA reads TGTGCCAGCAGCTTAGAACAGTTAAGCTCCTACGAGCAGTACTTC. Translated: CASSLEQLSSYEQYF.

V is TRBV5-1 and J is TRBJ2-6; the D gene is possibly TRBD2 (6 bases). Trimming pared 1 base from V and 0 bases from J, leaving 8 bases between. The germline V gene encodes CDR1 SGHRS and CDR2 YFSETQ. The CDR3 loop spans 16 amino acids. CDR3 sequence (DNA): TGCGCCAGCAGCTTGCGCGGGATCTCTGGGGCCAACGTCCTGACTTTC. Translated, it gives CASSLRGISGANVLTF.

This clone has just a few counts. V usage is TRBV12-3 or TRBV12-4 and J usage is TRBJ2-1, with 7 bases fitting TRBD2. Unmatched junction bases numbered 8, after V lost 5 bases and J lost 10 bases. There are 13 residues in the CDR3. The CDR3 spells CASSPLAASEQFF. DNA for the CDR3: TGTGCCAGCAGTCCGCTAGCGGCTTCGGAGCAGTTCTTC.

This clone was seen a single time. The CDR3 here is CASRLLDTEQYF. CDR3 DNA: TGTGCCAGCAGATTACTAGACACTGAGCAGTACTTC. The chain uses TRBV2 and TRBJ2-7, with D tentatively TRBD2 (5 bases). V dropped 6 bases and J dropped 7 bases, with 13 bases sitting between them. Per the germline V gene, CDR1 is SNHLY and CDR2 is FYNNEI. The CDR3 sequence is 12 residues long. Full variable domain (remainder filled in from reference TRBV2 and TRBJ2-7): EPEVTQTPSHQVTQMGQEVILRCVPISNHLYFYWYRQILGQKVEFLVSFYNNEISEKSEIFDDQFSVERPDGSNFTLKIRSTKLEDSAMYFCASRLLDTEQYFGPGTRLTVT.

In nucleotides, the CDR3 is TGTGCCAGCTCACCGAGGGAGAACACTGAAGCTTTCTTT. Translated: CASSPRENTEAFF. The genes are TRBV18 and TRBJ1-1, with D hard to call. Trimming shortened V by 3 bases and J by 1 base, and 6 bases separated the two germline ends. This CDR3 has 13 residues. CDR1 KGHSH and CDR2 LQKENI come from the germline V gene.

This chain uses TRBV5-1 with TRBJ2-7; TRBD2 is a possible D gene (6 bases). Trimming stripped 0 bases from V and 5 bases from J, with 12 bases between. The germline V gene encodes CDR1 SGHRS and CDR2 YFSETQ. This CDR3 is built from 14 residues. The CDR3 DNA reads as TGCGCCAGCAGCTTGGAGGCGGGGTCCCACGAGCAGTACTTC. Protein: CASSLEAGSHEQYF.